The clone carrying this TCR beta chain has only one observation. As yet, its antigen is unknown. These data originate in a study of T cell responses to AZD1222 COVID-19 vaccine. Regarding the study as a whole: Spike-specific TCRs gained breadth and depth after people received two AZD1222 doses. Sampled repertoires all dated from after the peak T cell response. Donor demographics were predominantly white British with a female majority; clonal diversity may be underestimated.

This CDR3 is 13 amino acids long. The germline gives CDR1 MNHEY, CDR2 SMNVEV (reference sequence). V lost 3 bases and J lost 3, with 6 bases in between. Only in-frame clones appear in the TCRdb table, and some are missing; sequencing was by immunoSEQ multiplex PCR. Of some 110,000 clones listed, 85% to 90% were seen once; the top ten hold 15% to 20%. The receptor's source is an adult who received the AZD1222 COVID-19 vaccine. The V gene is TRBV27, the J gene TRBJ1-5; the D is unclear. Material: peripheral blood, obtained 28 days after the second AZD1222 dose. In DNA form, the CDR3 reads TGTGCCAGCAGTTTTTCGGCCAATCAGCCCCAGCATTTT. It translates to CASSFSANQPQHF.